The 6 T cell receptor beta chains listed next were all sequenced from one sample in a study of blood T cell repertoires in COVID-19. Sequencing used immunoSEQ multiplex PCR; TCRdb keeps in-frame clones, though not all of them. The sample comprises roughly 60,000 clones, approximately 88% of which are singletons, and 10% rests with the top ten. Sequencing input: peripheral blood. Receptors originate from a man aged 30-40 years with COVID-19, enrolled during active disease.

The chain uses TRBV19 and TRBJ2-7, with 8 positions matching TRBD1. Trimming took 6 bases from V and 6 from J; bases not matched to a gene: 7. This CDR3 is built from 13 residues. Germline CDR1 and CDR2: LNHDA and SQIVND (reference sequence). As DNA, the CDR3 is TGTGCCAGTAGCGACGGACAGGGTGTCGAGCAGTACTTC. Protein sequence: CASSDGQGVEQYF.

Details on this clone: At one boundary the junction diverges from the germline segment, which might be a read error. The chain couples TRBV7-7 to TRBJ2-2, with D tentatively TRBD2 (5 bases). CDR3 size: 16 residues. Germline CDR1 reads SSHAT; CDR2 reads FNYEAQ (reference sequence). The CDR3 bases are TGTGCTAGCAGCTTCCGAACGCAGCCGGGGACCGGGGAGCTGTTTTTT. Protein sequence: CASSFRTQPGTGELFF. The whole variable domain, remainder taken from reference TRBV7-7 and TRBJ2-2, is GAGVSQSPRYKVTKRGQDVTLRCDPISSHATLYWYQQALGQGPEFLTYFNYEAQPDKSGLPSDRFSAERPEGSISTLTIQRTEQRDSAMYRCASSFRTQPGTGELFFGEGSRLTVL.

This clone was counted between two and nine times. This rearrangement joins TRBV15 to TRBJ2-3, with 11 positions matching TRBD2. This CDR3 contains 17 residues. Germline V gene data show CDR1 as LNHNV and CDR2 as YYDKDF (reference sequence). V trimming: 0 bases; J trimming: 6 bases; junction bases outside the gene matches: 8. This CDR3 reads CATSRDKTSGAQDTQYF. CDR3 coding DNA: TGTGCCACCAGCAGAGATAAGACTAGCGGGGCCCAGGATACGCAGTATTTT. The full variable domain, rest sourced from reference TRBV15 and TRBJ2-3, is DAMVIQNPRYQVTQFGKPVTLSCSQTLNHNVMYWYQQKSSQAPKLLFHYYDKDFNNEADTPDNFQSRRPNTSFCFLDIRSPGLGDTAMYLCATSRDKTSGAQDTQYFGPGTRLTVL.

J is TRBJ1-2 and V is TRBV6-2 or TRBV6-3; D remains ambiguous. Trimming left V 5 bases short and J 8 bases short, with 9 bases between. Germline V gives CDR1 MNHEY, CDR2 SVGEGT. This CDR3 has 11 amino acids. This CDR3 is CASSNMGGYTF. CDR3 nucleotides: TGTGCCAGCAGTAACATGGGCGGCTACACCTTC.

The chain recombines TRBV14 with TRBJ1-1; D unclear. Germline V CDR1 and CDR2: SGHDN, FVKESK. The length of the CDR3 is 14 residues. The ends were cut back, 2 bases at V and 5 bases at J, with 12 bases in the middle. Here the CDR3 DNA reads TGTGCCAGCAGCCAATACAGCCCGGGGACTGAAGCTTTCTTT. The encoded protein is CASSQYSPGTEAFF.

The rearrangement joins TRBV4-1 to TRBJ1-2; TRBD1 matches 8 bases. The junction had 7 bases not matched to a gene; V was cut back by 0 bases and J by 4 bases. The V gene's germline CDR1 is MGHRA and CDR2 YSYEKL. The CDR3 contains 16 residues. In DNA, the CDR3 is TGCGCCAGCAGCCAAGACCCCGGGACAGGAGCCTATGGCTACACCTTC. This translates into CASSQDPGTGAYGYTF.